This T cell receptor (beta chain) derives from a study of OX40 agonist ivuxolimab in advanced cancers. Looking at the study overall: The drug used for patients, ivuxolimab, was an agonistic anti-OX40 (CD134) antibody. The dose-escalation group included hepatocellular carcinoma, melanoma, renal cell carcinoma and head and neck cancer.

Whole-study findings and limits: At 0.1 to 3.0 mg/kg, clonal expansion of CD4+ and CD8+ blood T cells had occurred by week 6.

This CDR3 has 14 amino acids. V lost 5 bases and J 4 bases, leaving 14 bases between the germline ends. Per germline, CDR1 MNHNS and CDR2 SASEGT. This clone was observed a single time. What it binds is unknown. This table comes from immunoSEQ multiplex PCR, and its TCRdb copy is limited to in-frame clones, with some not included. The table shows around 40,000 clones, with roughly 80% occurring only once. V gene TRBV6-1 combines with J gene TRBJ2-5, with no clear D. The sequencing used CD4+ or CD8+ T cells sorted from blood, collected in a trial of the OX40 agonist ivuxolimab. The clonotype comes from an adult with an advanced solid tumor such as melanoma, head and neck, liver or kidney cancer. The DNA for the CDR3 is TGTGCCAGCAGTCCTAATTCCCTTCCAGAGACCCAGTACTTC. The encoded protein is CASSPNSLPETQYF.